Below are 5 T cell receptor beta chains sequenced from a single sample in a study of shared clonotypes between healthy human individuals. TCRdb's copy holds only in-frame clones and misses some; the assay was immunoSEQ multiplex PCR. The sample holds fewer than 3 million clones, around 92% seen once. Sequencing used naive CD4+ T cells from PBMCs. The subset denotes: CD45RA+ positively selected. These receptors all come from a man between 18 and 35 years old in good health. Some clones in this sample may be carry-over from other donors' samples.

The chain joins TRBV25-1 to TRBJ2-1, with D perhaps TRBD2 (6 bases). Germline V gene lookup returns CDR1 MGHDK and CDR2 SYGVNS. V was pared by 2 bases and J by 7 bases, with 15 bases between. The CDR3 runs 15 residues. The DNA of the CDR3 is TGTGCCAGCAGTGAAACCAGCGGGCCGGGTAATGAGCAGTTCTTC. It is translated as CASSETSGPGNEQFF. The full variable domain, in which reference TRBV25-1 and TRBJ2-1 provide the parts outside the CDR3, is EADIYQTPRYLVIGTGKKITLECSQTMGHDKMYWYQQDPGMELHLIHYSYGVNSTEKGDLSSESTVSRIRTEHFPLTLESARPSHTSQYLCASSETSGPGNEQFFGPGTRLTVL.

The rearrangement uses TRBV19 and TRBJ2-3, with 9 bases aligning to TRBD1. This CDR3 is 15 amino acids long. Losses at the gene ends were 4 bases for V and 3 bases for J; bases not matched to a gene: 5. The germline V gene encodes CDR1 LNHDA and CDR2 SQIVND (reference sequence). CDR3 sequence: CASSTRDRETDTQYF. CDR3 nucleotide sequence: TGTGCCAGTAGTACCCGGGACAGGGAGACAGATACGCAGTATTTT.

The CDR3 DNA reads TGTGCCAGCAGCTTGTCTGTCCCCTACGAGCAGTACTTC. Encoded protein: CASSLSVPYEQYF. The rearrangement links TRBV7-2 to TRBJ2-7; D not certain. The CDR3 consists of 13 residues. Looked up from germline, CDR1 is SGHTA and CDR2 is FQGNSA. V was trimmed by 3 bases and J by 2 bases, leaving 8 bases between them.

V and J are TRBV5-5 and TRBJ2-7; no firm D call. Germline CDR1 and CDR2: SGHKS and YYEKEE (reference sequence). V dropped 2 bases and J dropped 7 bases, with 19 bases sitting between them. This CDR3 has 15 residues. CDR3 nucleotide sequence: TGTGCCAGCAGCTTTCAAGGCCGATGGAATTTTGAGCAGTACTTC. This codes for CASSFQGRWNFEQYF.

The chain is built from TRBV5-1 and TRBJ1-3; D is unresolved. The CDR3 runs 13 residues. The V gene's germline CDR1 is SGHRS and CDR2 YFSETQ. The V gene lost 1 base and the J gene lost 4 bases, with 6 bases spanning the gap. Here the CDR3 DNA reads TGCGCCAGCAGCTTGACATTGGGAAACACCATATATTTT. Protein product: CASSLTLGNTIYF. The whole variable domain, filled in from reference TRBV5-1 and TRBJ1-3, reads KAGVTQTPRYLIKTRGQQVTLSCSPISGHRSVSWYQQTPGQGLQFLFEYFSETQRNKGNFPGRFSGRQFSNSRSEMNVSTLELGDSALYLCASSLTLGNTIYFGEGSWLTVV.